Presented here are 21 T cell receptor beta chains from one specimen sequenced in a study of blood T cell repertoires in COVID-19. TCRdb's copy holds only in-frame clones and misses some; the assay was immunoSEQ multiplex PCR. The data contain 300,000 to 350,000 clones, approximately 85% of them singletons. The sequenced sample consisted of PBMCs or T cells enriched from blood (not recorded which). The receptors originated from a man in his thirties or forties who had recovered from COVID-19.

J is TRBJ2-2 and V is TRBV19; 9 bases fit TRBD1. This CDR3 has 15 residues. CDR1 is LNHDA, CDR2 SQIVND, per germline (reference sequence). V gave up 5 bases and J gave up 3 bases; unmatched junction bases: 4. The CDR3 DNA follows: TGTGCCAGTAGTTCCTGGGACAGGGACACCGGGGAGCTGTTTTTT. Protein product: CASSSWDRDTGELFF.

The chain uses TRBV30 and TRBJ1-5, with a possible D match to TRBD1 (6 bases). Germline V CDR1 and CDR2: GTSNPN, SVGIG (reference sequence). Trimming stripped 2 bases from V and 1 base from J, with 18 bases between. CDR3 length: 17 residues. CDR3 bases: TGTGCCTGGAGTCTCCGGGGGGGCATAGGGAGCAATCAGCCCCAGCATTTT. Translated: CAWSLRGGIGSNQPQHF.

The rearrangement joins TRBV19 to TRBJ2-5; possible D gene TRBD1, 6 bases. V was clipped by 6 bases and J by 3 bases, with 11 bases between them. The germline V gene encodes CDR1 LNHDA and CDR2 SQIVND (reference sequence). CDR3 length equals 13 residues. CDR3 loop: CASSPGQKETQYF. CDR3 DNA: TGTGCCAGTAGCCCCGGACAGAAAGAGACCCAGTACTTC.

The genes are TRBV30 and TRBJ1-4; D perhaps matches TRBD1 (5 bases). CDR3 length: 13 residues. V lost 1 base, J lost 8 bases, and 11 bases lay in between. Germline loops: CDR1 GTSNPN, CDR2 SVGIG (reference sequence). The CDR3 region is CAWSARAGEKLFF. Here the CDR3 DNA reads TGTGCCTGGAGTGCCAGGGCAGGGGAAAAACTGTTTTTT.

The chain couples TRBV7-2 to TRBJ2-1; TRBD2 agrees at 7 bases. Germline CDR1 SGHTA, CDR2 FQGNSA. This CDR3 is 16 amino acids long. Losses at the gene ends were 5 bases for V and 0 bases for J; bases not matched to a gene: 7. The CDR3 loop reads CASSDRAGSSYNEQFF. The CDR3 DNA reads as TGTGCCAGCAGCGACAGAGCGGGGAGCTCCTACAATGAGCAGTTCTTC.

This clone was seen only a few times. The chain combines TRBV18 with TRBJ1-1; the D gene is possibly TRBD1 (6 bases). With 4 bases removed from V and 2 bases from J, the gap between germline ends came to 17 bases. CDR3 size: 16 residues. CDR1 and CDR2 (germline): KGHSH, LQKENI. The CDR3 region is CASSLHPPGQNTEAFF. The CDR3 bases are TGTGCCAGCTCACTCCATCCCCCGGGACAAAACACTGAAGCTTTCTTT.

The V and J genes are TRBV7-3 and TRBJ2-2; tentative D call: TRBD2 (5 bases). The germline V gene encodes CDR1 SGHTA and CDR2 FQGTGA. The length of the CDR3 is 13 residues. The V gene lost 8 bases and the J gene lost 7 bases, with 14 bases spanning the gap. For the CDR3, the DNA is TGTGCCAGCTCACTTCTCGGGGACGGGGAGCTGTTTTTT. Its translation: CASSLLGDGELFF.

This chain links TRBV9 with TRBJ2-7; 13 bases agree with TRBD2. CDR1 is SGDLS, CDR2 YYNGEE, per germline. J was trimmed by 2 bases and V by 4 bases; bases with no gene match: 3. This CDR3 spans 15 amino acids. The CDR3 DNA sequence: TGTGCCAGCAGCACTAGCGGGGGGGCCACCTACGAGCAGTACTTC. Protein product: CASSTSGGATYEQYF.

The chain couples TRBV3-1 (or the pseudogene TRBV3-2) to TRBJ2-2, with 10 positions matching TRBD2. V trimming: 4 bases; J trimming: 3 bases; junction bases outside the gene matches: 8. CDR1 is LGHDT, CDR2 YNNKEL, per germline (reference sequence). This CDR3 has 17 residues. The CDR3 spells CASSPELAGGYTGELFF. The CDR3 nucleotides are TGTGCCAGCAGCCCCGAATTAGCGGGGGGTTACACCGGGGAGCTGTTTTTT.

The rearrangement links TRBV3-1 (or the pseudogene TRBV3-2) to TRBJ1-2; TRBD1 might be the D (6 bases). Looked up from germline, CDR1 is LGHDT and CDR2 is YNNKEL (reference sequence). This CDR3 is 15 amino acids long. Trimming stripped 4 bases from V and 4 bases from J, with 16 bases between. CDR3: CASSPTLGAAYGYTF. In nucleotides, the CDR3 is TGTGCCAGCAGCCCTACTCTGGGGGCAGCCTATGGCTACACCTTC.

The chain is built from TRBV9 and TRBJ2-1; D possibly corresponds to TRBD2 (7 bases). Per germline, CDR1 SGDLS and CDR2 YYNGEE. Trimming shortened V by 0 bases and J by 7 bases, and 20 bases separated the two germline ends. The CDR3 loop spans 17 amino acids. CDR3 sequence (DNA): TGTGCCAGCAGCGTAGAAGTTGGGGGGGCTTCGGTGAATGAGCAGTTCTTC. Translating it yields CASSVEVGGASVNEQFF. The full variable domain, in which reference TRBV9 and TRBJ2-1 provide the parts outside the CDR3, is DSGVTQTPKHLITATGQRVTLRCSPRSGDLSVYWYQQSLDQGLQFLIQYYNGEERAKGNILERFSAQQFPDLHSELNLSSLELGDSALYFCASSVEVGGASVNEQFFGPGTRLTVL.

This sequence joins TRBV30 and TRBJ2-3; TRBD1 agrees at 9 bases. The V gene's germline CDR1 is GTSNPN and CDR2 SVGIG (reference sequence). The CDR3 has 15 residues. V dropped 1 base and J dropped 1; count of bases not matched to a gene: 3. In nucleotides, the CDR3 is TGTGCCTGGAGTGGGGACAGGGAAGGCACAGATACGCAGTATTTT. This encodes CAWSGDREGTDTQYF.

The chain couples TRBV6-5 to TRBJ1-2; D remains ambiguous. The CDR3 length is 15 residues. Trimming shortened V by 6 bases and J by 0 bases, and 14 bases separated the two germline ends. The germline V gene has CDR1 MNHEY and CDR2 SVGAGI. The CDR3 protein is CASRMEQIANYGYTF. The CDR3 DNA is TGTGCCAGCAGAATGGAGCAGATAGCTAACTATGGCTACACCTTC.

This sequence joins TRBV2 and TRBJ1-6; 8 positions agree with TRBD1. The CDR3 spans 16 residues. J gave up 4 bases and V 3 bases, and 5 bases lay outside the gene matches. Germline CDR1 reads SNHLY; CDR2 reads FYNNEI. CDR3 sequence (DNA): TGTGCCAGCAGTGACGGCAGGGGGCCTTATAATTCACCCCTCCACTTT. Translating gives CASSDGRGPYNSPLHF.

The sample holds one count of this clone. The V call is TRBV4-2, the J call TRBJ2-7, with D possibly being TRBD1 (5 bases). Germline V gene lookup returns CDR1 LGHNA and CDR2 YNFKEQ. V lost 0 bases to trimming and J lost 1 base, with 13 bases between them. The CDR3 is made up of 16 amino acids. This chain's CDR3 is CASSQDGYDSSYEQYF. CDR3 bases: TGTGCCAGCAGCCAAGATGGGTATGACAGTTCCTACGAGCAGTACTTC.

The rearrangement uses TRBV11-2 and TRBJ2-3; 14 bases line up with TRBD2. V lost 6 bases and J lost 1; bases outside the gene matches: 3. This CDR3 has 16 residues. CDR1 SGHAT and CDR2 FQNNGV come from the germline V gene. CDR3 in amino acids: CASRPGLAGGTDTQYF. The CDR3 DNA is TGTGCCAGCAGGCCGGGACTAGCGGGGGGCACAGATACGCAGTATTTT.

The chain combines TRBV6-5 with TRBJ2-1; D is perhaps TRBD2 (5 bases). The CDR3 is made up of 14 amino acids. The V end lost 7 bases, the J end lost 8 bases, and 18 bases lay between the germline ends. Germline CDR1 MNHEY, CDR2 SVGAGI. The CDR3 region has the DNA TGTGCCAGCACCCTCACCCCCGCCGGGGATGAGCAGTTCTTC. Its translation is CASTLTPAGDEQFF.

V usage is TRBV18 and J usage is TRBJ1-1, with 7 nucleotides matching TRBD1. CDR1 and CDR2 from the germline V gene are KGHSH and LQKENI. The CDR3 extends over 14 amino acids. Trimming cost V 8 bases and J 4 bases; bases outside gene matches: 10. The CDR3 DNA reads TGTGCCAGCGCGCCTAACAGGGGAGGCACTGAAGCTTTCTTT. Protein: CASAPNRGGTEAFF.

The rearrangement joins TRBV3-1 (or the pseudogene TRBV3-2) to TRBJ2-1, with a possible D match to TRBD2 (5 bases). The ends were cut back, 6 bases at V and 0 bases at J, with 18 bases in the middle. This CDR3 has 17 residues. The V gene's germline CDR1 is LGHDT and CDR2 YNNKEL (reference sequence). CDR3 protein: CASRRGLFLSSYNEQFF. DNA for the CDR3: TGTGCCAGCAGACGAGGACTTTTCTTAAGCTCCTACAATGAGCAGTTCTTC.

This sequence joins TRBV24-1 and TRBJ2-5; TRBD2 matches at 9 bases. Unmatched junction bases numbered 4, after V lost 5 bases and J lost 1 base. This CDR3 comprises 15 residues. Germline V lookup: CDR1 KGHDR, CDR2 SFDVKD. The CDR3 DNA reads as TGTGCCACCAGTGTTTCTAGCGGGGCCCAAGAGACCCAGTACTTC. Protein: CATSVSSGAQETQYF.

The chain combines TRBV30 with TRBJ1-4, with 9 bases matching TRBD1. CDR1 is GTSNPN, CDR2 SVGIG, per germline (reference sequence). V shed 2 bases and J 5 bases; nucleotides not matched to a gene: 6. The CDR3 extends over 15 amino acids. The CDR3 protein is CAWSPTGGRNEKLFF. The CDR3 coding sequence is TGTGCCTGGAGTCCAACAGGGGGCAGAAATGAAAAACTGTTTTTT.